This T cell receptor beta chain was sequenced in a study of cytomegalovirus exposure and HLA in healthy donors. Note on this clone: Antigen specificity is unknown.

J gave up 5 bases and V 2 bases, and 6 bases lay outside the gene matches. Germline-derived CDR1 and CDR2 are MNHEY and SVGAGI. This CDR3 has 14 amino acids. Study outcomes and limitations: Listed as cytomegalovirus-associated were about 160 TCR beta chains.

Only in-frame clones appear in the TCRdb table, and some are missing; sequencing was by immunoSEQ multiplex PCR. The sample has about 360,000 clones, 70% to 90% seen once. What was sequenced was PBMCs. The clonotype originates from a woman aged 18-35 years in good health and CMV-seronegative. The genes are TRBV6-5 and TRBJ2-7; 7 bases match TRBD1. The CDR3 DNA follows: TGTGCCAGCAGTTACGTACAGGGGAGACACGAGCAGTACTTC. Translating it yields CASSYVQGRHEQYF.